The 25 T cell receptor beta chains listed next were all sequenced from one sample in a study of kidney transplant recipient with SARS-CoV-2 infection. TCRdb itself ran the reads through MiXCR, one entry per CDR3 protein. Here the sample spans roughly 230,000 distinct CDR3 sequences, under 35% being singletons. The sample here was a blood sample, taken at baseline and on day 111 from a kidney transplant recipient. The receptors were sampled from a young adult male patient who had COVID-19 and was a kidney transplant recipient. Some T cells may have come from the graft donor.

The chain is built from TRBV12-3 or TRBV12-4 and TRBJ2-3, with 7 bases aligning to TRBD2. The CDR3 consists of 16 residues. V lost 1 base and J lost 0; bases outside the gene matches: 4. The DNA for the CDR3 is TGTGCCAGCAGTTTAGAAGCGGGAACTAGCACAGATACGCAGTATTTT. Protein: CASSLEAGTSTDTQYF.

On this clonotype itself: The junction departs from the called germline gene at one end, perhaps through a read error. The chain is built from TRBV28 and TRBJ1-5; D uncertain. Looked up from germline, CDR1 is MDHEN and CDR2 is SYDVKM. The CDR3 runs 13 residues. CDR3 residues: CASSLESNRPQHF. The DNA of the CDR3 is TGTGCCAGCAGCCTCGAGAGCAATCGGCCCCAGCATTTT.

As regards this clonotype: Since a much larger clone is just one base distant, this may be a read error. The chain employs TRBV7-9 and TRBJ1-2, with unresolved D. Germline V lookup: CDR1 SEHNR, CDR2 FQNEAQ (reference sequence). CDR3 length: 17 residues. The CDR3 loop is CASSHQGYHGKTYGCTF. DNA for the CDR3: TGTGCCAGCAGCCATCAAGGATACCATGGAAAGACCTATGGCTGCACCTTC.

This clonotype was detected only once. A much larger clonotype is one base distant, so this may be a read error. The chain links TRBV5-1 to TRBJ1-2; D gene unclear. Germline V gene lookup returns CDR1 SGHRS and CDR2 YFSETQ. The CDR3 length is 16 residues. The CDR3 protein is CASYVGSVRKTYGYAF. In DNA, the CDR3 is TGCGCCAGCTATGTGGGATCGGTTCGAAAGACCTATGGCTACGCCTTC.

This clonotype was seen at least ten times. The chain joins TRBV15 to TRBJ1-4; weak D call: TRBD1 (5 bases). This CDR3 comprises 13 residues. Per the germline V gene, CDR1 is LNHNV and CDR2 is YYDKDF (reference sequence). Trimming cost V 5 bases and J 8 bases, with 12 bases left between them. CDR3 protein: CATSRGPGEKLFF. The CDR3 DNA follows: TGTGCCACCAGCCGCGGCCCAGGGGAAAAACTGTTTTTT. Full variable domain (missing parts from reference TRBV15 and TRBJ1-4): DAMVIQNPRYQVTQFGKPVTLSCSQTLNHNVMYWYQQKSSQAPKLLFHYYDKDFNNEADTPDNFQSRRPNTSFCFLDIRSPGLGDTAMYLCATSRGPGEKLFFGSGTQLSVL.

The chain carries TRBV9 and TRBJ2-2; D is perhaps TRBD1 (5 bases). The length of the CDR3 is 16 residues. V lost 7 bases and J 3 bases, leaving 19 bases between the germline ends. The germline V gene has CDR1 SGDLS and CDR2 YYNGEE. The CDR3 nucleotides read TGTGCCAGCGGCTCCGCGTGGGGCGTGGACACCGGGGAGCTGTTTTTT. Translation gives CASGSAWGVDTGELFF.

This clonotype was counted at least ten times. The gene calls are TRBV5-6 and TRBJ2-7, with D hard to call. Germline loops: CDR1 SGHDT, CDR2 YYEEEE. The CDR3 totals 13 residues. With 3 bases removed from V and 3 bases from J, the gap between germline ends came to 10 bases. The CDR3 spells CASSSPSDYEQYF. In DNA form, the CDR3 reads TGTGCCAGCAGCTCACCCTCAGACTACGAGCAGTACTTC. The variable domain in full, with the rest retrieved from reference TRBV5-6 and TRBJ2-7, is DAGVTQSPTHLIKTRGQQVTLRCSPKSGHDTVSWYQQALGQGPQFIFQYYEEEERQRGNFPDRFSGHQFPNYSSELNVNALLLGDSALYLCASSSPSDYEQYFGPGTRLTVT.

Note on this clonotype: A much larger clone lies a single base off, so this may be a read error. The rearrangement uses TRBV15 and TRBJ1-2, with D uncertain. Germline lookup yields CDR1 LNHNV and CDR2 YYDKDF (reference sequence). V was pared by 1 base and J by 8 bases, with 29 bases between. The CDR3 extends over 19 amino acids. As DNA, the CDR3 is TGTGCCACCAGCAGAGGTCTTTATTCAGATCCAAACCCATCGACCGGCTACACCTTC. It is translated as CATSRGLYSDPNPSTGYTF.

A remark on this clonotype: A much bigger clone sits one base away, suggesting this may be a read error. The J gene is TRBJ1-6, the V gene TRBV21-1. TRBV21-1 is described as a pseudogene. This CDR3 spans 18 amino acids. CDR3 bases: TGTGCCAGCAGCGGGGTTATAGCTACACTTACTCATAATTCACCCCTCCACTTT. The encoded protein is CASSGVIATLTHNSPLHF.

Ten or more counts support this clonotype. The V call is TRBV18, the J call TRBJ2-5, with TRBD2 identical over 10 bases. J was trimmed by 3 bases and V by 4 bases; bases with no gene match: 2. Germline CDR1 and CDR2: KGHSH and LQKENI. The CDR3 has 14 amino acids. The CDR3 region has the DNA TGTGCCAGCTCACAGGGACTAGCGAAAGAGACCCAGTACTTC. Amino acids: CASSQGLAKETQYF.

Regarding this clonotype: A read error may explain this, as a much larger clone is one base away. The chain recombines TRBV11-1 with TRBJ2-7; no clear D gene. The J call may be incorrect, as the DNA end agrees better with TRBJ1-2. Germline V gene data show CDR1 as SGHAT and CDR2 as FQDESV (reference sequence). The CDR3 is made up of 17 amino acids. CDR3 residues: CAGSLISKAGKTYGYTF. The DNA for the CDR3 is TGTGCCGGCAGCCTGATTTCTAAGGCTGGAAAGACCTATGGCTACACCTTC.

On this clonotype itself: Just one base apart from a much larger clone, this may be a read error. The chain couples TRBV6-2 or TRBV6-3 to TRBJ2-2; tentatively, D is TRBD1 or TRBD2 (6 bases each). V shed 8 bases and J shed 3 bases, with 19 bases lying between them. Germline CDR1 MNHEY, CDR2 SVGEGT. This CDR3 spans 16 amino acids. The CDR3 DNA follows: TGTGCCAGCTGGGAGGCTCCGGGGGCGTACACCGGGGAGCTGTTTTTT. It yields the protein CASWEAPGAYTGELFF.

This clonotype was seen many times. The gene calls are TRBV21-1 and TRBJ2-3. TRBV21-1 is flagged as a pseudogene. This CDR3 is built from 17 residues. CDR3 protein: CASRDQVATVMQDTQYF. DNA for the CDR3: TGTGCCAGCAGAGATCAGGTAGCTACAGTCATGCAAGATACGCAGTATTTT.

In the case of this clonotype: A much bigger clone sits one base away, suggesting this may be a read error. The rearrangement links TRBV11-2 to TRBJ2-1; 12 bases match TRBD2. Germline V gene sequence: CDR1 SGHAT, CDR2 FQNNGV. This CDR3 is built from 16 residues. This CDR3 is CVSSLGLAGRWNEQFF. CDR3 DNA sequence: TGTGTCAGCAGCTTAGGACTAGCGGGAAGGTGGAATGAGCAGTTCTTC.

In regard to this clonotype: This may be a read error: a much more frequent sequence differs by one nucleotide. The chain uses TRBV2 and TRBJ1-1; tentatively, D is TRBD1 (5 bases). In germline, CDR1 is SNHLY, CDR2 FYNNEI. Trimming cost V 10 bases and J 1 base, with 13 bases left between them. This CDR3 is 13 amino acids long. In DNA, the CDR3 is TGTGCCAACAGCCTGACAGAGAACACTGAAGCTTTCTTT. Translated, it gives CANSLTENTEAFF.

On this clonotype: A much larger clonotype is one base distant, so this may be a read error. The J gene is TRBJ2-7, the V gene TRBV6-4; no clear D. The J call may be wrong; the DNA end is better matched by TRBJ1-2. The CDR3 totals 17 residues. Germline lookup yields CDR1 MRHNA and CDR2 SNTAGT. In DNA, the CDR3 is TGTGCCAACAGTACTTTGATCTCACACGGAAAGACCTATGGCTACACCTTC. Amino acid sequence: CANSTLISHGKTYGYTF.

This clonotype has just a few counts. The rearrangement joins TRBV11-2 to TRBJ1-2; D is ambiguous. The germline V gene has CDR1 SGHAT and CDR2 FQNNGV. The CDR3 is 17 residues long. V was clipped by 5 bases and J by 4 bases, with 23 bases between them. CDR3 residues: CASSVYLTSRKTYGYTF. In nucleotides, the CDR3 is TGTGCCAGCAGCGTGTACTTAACAAGCAGAAAGACCTATGGCTACACCTTC.

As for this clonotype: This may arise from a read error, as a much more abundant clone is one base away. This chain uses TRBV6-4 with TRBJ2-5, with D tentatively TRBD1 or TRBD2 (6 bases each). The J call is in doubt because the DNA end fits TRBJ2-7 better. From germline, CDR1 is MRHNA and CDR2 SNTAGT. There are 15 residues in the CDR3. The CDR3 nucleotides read TGTGCCAGCAGGACCAGGGGTCGGGAGTCCTACGAGCAGTACTTC. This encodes CASRTRGRESYEQYF.

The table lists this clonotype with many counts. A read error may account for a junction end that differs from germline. CDR3 residues: CASSRGRRSRKTYGYTF. DNA for the CDR3: TGTGCCAGCAGTCGTGGTAGACGCTCTAGAAAGACCTATGGCTACACCTTC. The rearrangement uses TRBV10-1 and TRBJ1-2; D is unresolved. The germline V gene encodes CDR1 WNHNN and CDR2 SYGVQD (reference sequence). The CDR3 has 17 amino acids.

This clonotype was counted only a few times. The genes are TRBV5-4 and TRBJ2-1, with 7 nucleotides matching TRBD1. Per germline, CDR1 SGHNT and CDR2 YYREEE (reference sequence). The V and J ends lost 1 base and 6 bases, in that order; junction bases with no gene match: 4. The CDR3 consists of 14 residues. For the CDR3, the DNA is TGTGCCAGCAGCTTGAGACAGGGTACCAATGAGCAGTTCTTC. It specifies CASSLRQGTNEQFF.

The CDR3 region has the DNA TGTGCCAGCAGCCAAGGGTGGGGACAGGGTGAAAACATTCAGTACTTC. It yields the protein CASSQGWGQGENIQYF. The chain employs TRBV4-2 and TRBJ2-4; TRBD1 matches 9 bases. The J segment lost 5 bases and the V segment lost 1 base, leaving 6 bases of the junction unmatched. The germline gives CDR1 LGHNA, CDR2 YNFKEQ. The CDR3 spans 16 residues.

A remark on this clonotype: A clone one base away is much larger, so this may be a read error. The CDR3 sequence is CASVRGPGFGLTDTQYF. CDR3 sequence (DNA): TGTGCCAGCGTGAGGGGCCCGGGATTTGGTTTGACAGATACGCAGTATTTT. J is TRBJ2-3 and V is TRBV7-9, with D perhaps given as TRBD1 or TRBD2 (5 bases each). CDR3 size: 17 residues. Per the germline V gene, CDR1 is SEHNR and CDR2 is FQNEAQ (reference sequence). The V gene lost 8 bases and the J gene lost 3 bases, with 24 bases spanning the gap.

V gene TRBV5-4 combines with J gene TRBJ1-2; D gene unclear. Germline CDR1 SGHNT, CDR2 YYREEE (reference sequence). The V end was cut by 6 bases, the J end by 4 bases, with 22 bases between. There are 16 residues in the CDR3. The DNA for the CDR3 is TGTGCCAGCATGTGTGACGTACCAGGAAAGACCTATGGCTACACCTTC. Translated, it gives CASMCDVPGKTYGYTF. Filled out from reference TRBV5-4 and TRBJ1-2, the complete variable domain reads ETGVTQSPTHLIKTRGQQVTLRCSSQSGHNTVSWYQQALGQGPQFIFQYYREEENGRGNFPPRFSGLQFPNYSSELNVNALELDDSALYLCASMCDVPGKTYGYTFGSGTRLTVV.

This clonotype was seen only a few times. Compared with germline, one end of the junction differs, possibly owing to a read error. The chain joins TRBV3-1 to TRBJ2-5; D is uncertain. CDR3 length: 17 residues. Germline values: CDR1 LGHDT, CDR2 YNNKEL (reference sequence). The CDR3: CVSSRQDPISFSETQYF. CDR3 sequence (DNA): TGTGTCAGCAGCAGACAAGATCCCATTTCTTTCTCTGAGACCCAGTACTTC.

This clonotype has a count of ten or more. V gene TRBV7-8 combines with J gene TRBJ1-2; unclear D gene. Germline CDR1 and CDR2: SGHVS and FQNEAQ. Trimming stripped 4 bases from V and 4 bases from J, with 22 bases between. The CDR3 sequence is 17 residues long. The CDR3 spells CASSWSMFTRKTYGYTF. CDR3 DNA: TGTGCCAGCAGCTGGAGTATGTTTACCCGAAAGACCTATGGCTACACCTTC.